The sequence of this TCR beta chain was determined in a study of technical replicates of blood from a handful of donors. Generated by immunoSEQ multiplex PCR, the TCRdb table keeps only in-frame clones and is missing some. The sample includes tens of thousands of clones, about 95% of them seen just once. Per germline, CDR1 SGHVS and CDR2 FQNEAQ. The CDR3 spans 14 residues. Losses at the gene ends were 4 bases for V and 5 bases for J; bases not matched to a gene: 7. This receptor was taken from a human donor in good health. V and J are TRBV7-8 and TRBJ1-1, with TRBD1 matching 7 bases. Sequenced input: T cells isolated from PBMCs. CDR3: CASSWRQGATEAFF. DNA for the CDR3: TGTGCCAGCAGCTGGAGACAGGGTGCAACTGAAGCTTTCTTT.